This TCR beta chain is from a study of blood T cells in healthy people across ages. For the study at large: With template switching, about one barcoded beta molecule was captured per two T cells. Study outcomes and limitations: Donor CMV status, an unknown factor, possibly confounded changes in expanded clonotypes. Long-lived donors had more naive CD4+ cells and higher diversity than aged donors.

The length of the CDR3 is 14 residues. V shed 3 bases, J shed 1 base, and the junction held 1 base outside the gene matches. From germline, CDR1 is SGHDT and CDR2 YYEEEE. The use of a sample-barcoded 5' primer and a J-beta primer mix characterized a second PCR of about 7 to 12 cycles. TCRdb passed the 5' RACE reads through MiXCR, listing each CDR3 protein once. The table records about 700,000 distinct CDR3 sequences, approximately 31% of them present only once. This clonotype occurred many times. Its antigen is not identified. The sample, roughly 9.1 milliliters of peripheral blood, was drawn from each donor.

What was sequenced was blood. The chain carries TRBV5-6 and TRBJ2-5; 9 nucleotides agree with TRBD2. This clonotype originated in a woman older than 75 in good health. The CDR3 DNA reads as TGTGCCAGCAGCTCACTAGCGGGCCAAGAGACCCAGTACTTC. Its translation is CASSSLAGQETQYF.